This TCR beta chain was documented in a study of CD8+ T cells in alopecia areata. Across the study: Dosing spanned 6 to 18 months on tofacitinib, then 6 months off drug.

The CDR3 extends over 16 amino acids. Deletions cut 7 bases from V and 4 bases from J, with 21 bases between. The V gene's germline CDR1 is LNHNV and CDR2 YYDKDF (reference sequence). Investigators isolated RNA and reverse transcribed it into cDNA to act as the sequencing template. The table came from immunoSEQ multiplex PCR; TCRdb's copy has only in-frame clones and leaves some out. The data show roughly 180,000 clones, with approximately 62% seen just once and over 1.5% held by the top ten. This receptor was taken from a human donor with alopecia areata. The gene calls are TRBV15 and TRBJ2-3; D remains ambiguous. The specimen was CD4+ T cells sorted from blood, collected at week 0. The CDR3: CATKPVTQLSSDTQYF. The CDR3 nucleotides read TGTGCCACCAAGCCCGTGACGCAACTTTCCTCAGATACGCAGTATTTT.